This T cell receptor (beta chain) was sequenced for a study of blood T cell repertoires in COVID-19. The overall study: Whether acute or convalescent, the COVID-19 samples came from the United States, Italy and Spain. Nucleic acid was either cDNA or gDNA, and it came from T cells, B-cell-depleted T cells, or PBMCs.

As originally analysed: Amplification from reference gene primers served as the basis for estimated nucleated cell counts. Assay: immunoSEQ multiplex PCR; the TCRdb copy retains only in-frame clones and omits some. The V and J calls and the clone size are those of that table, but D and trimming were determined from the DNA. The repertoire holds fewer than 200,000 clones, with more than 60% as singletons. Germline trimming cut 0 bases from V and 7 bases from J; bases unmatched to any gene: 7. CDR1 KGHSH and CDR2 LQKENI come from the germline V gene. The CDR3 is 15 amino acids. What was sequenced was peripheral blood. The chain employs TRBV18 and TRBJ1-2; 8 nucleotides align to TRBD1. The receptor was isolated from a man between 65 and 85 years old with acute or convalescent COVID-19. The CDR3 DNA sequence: TGTGCCAGCTCACCACCCACCAGGGGGCCGAGTGGCTACACCTTC. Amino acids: CASSPPTRGPSGYTF.